This T cell receptor (beta chain) was documented in a study of blood T cell repertoires in COVID-19. Across the study: The United States, Italy and Spain provided the acute and convalescent COVID-19 samples. The analysed material was cDNA or gDNA that came from T cells, B-cell-depleted T cells, or PBMCs.

In the original analysis: Reference gene primer amplification yielded estimated nucleated cell counts. The data were produced by immunoSEQ multiplex PCR, yet TCRdb's version contains in-frame clones alone and is incomplete. The V and J calls and the clone size are those of that table, but D and trimming were determined from the DNA. Of 130,000 to 150,000 clones detected, around 76% appear once; the ten largest clones hold about an eighth. Trimming took off 4 bases at V and 8 bases at J, with 14 bases between the two ends. The CDR3 totals 13 residues. Germline CDR1 reads LGHDT; CDR2 reads YNNKEL (reference sequence).

The sequencing input was peripheral blood. The chain uses TRBV3-1 (or the pseudogene TRBV3-2) and TRBJ1-2; D is perhaps TRBD1 (6 bases). The receptor was isolated from a man older than 75 with acute or convalescent COVID-19. The CDR3 sequence is CASSPGGLGGYTF. The CDR3 DNA reads TGTGCCAGCAGCCCGGGGGGGCTTGGGGGCTACACCTTC.